The clone carrying this T cell receptor (beta chain) came up a few times. V was trimmed by 8 bases and J by 0 bases, leaving 17 bases between them. The CDR3 length is 16 residues. Germline CDR1 reads SNHLY; CDR2 reads FYNNEI. This entry comes from a study of CD8 T cells in ankylosing spondylitis. Each CDR3 protein gets one entry after TCRdb re-called the 5' RACE reads with MiXCR. Among approximately 130,000 distinct CDR3 sequences listed, about 10% were seen once. The sequenced sample consisted of blood, either unsorted or a sorted T cell fraction (not recorded which). The V and J genes are TRBV2 and TRBJ1-5; D is ambiguous. This receptor was taken from a female donor with ankylosing spondylitis or in good health (not recorded which). The CDR3 DNA reads as TGTGCCAGCGGGAACGGTGCGGAATATAGCAATCAGCCCCAGCATTTT. Translating gives CASGNGAEYSNQPQHF.